This paragraph reports one T cell receptor (beta chain). Its antigen is currently unknown. The data originate from a study of blood T cells in healthy people across ages. Roughly 9.2 milliliters of peripheral blood were drawn from each donor into EDTA-treated tubes. Trimming shortened V by 6 bases and J by 0 bases, and 15 bases separated the two germline ends. Germline V CDR1 and CDR2: SGHTA, FQGTGA. The CDR3 sequence is 17 residues long. Findings and limits, study-wide: Bulk PBMC profiling left naive and antigen-experienced comparisons inconclusive. Donor CMV status, an unknown factor, possibly confounded changes in expanded clonotypes.

Through a sample-barcoded 5' primer and a J-beta primer mix, a second PCR was run for roughly 6 to 12 cycles. Through a template-switch adaptor with 12 random nucleotides, each cDNA molecule received a tag. One entry per CDR3 protein results from TCRdb running MiXCR on the 5' RACE reads. The table records about 1.6 million distinct CDR3 sequences, around 35% of them present only once. The receptor comes from a young woman in good health. The chain joins TRBV7-3 to TRBJ2-6, with D perhaps TRBD1 or TRBD2 (5 bases each). Material: blood. CDR3 bases: TGTGCCAGCAGGGGACCGGACGGTACCTCTGGGGCCAACGTCCTGACTTTC. Its translation: CASRGPDGTSGANVLTF.